Presented here are 27 T cell receptor beta chains from one specimen sequenced in a study of T cells expressing NK-cell markers. TCRdb derives one entry per CDR3 protein from the 5' RACE reads, leaving out DNA. Seen in this sample are under 500,000 distinct CDR3 sequences; the ten most common clones hold under 7.5%. The sequencing input was blood T cells: a sorted CD56 or NKG2C T cell subset, CD4+ or CD8+ T cells, or bulk PBMC T cells (not recorded which). These receptors all come from a woman between 18 and 75 years old in good health.

The chain recombines TRBV4-3 with TRBJ1-1; the D call of TRBD1 rests on TCRdb alone, since no DNA is present to check it. Per germline, CDR1 LGHNA and CDR2 YSLEER. CDR3 length: 15 amino acids. CDR3 loop: CASSQDRQGNTEAFF.

The gene calls are TRBV4-3 and TRBJ1-2; without DNA, the TCRdb call of TRBD1 cannot be checked. The CDR3 sequence is 14 residues long. Germline V gene lookup returns CDR1 LGHNA and CDR2 YSLEER. The CDR3 spells CASSHSRGPYGYTF.

The chain carries TRBV2 and TRBJ1-2; TCRdb proposes TRBD1, but this gene call is untestable without DNA. Per the germline V gene, CDR1 is SNHLY and CDR2 is FYNNEI. The CDR3 covers 15 residues. The CDR3 sequence is CASSEGQGRDYGYTF.

The chain is built from TRBV5-1 and TRBJ1-4; TCRdb calls TRBD1, which cannot be checked without DNA. The CDR3 runs 15 residues. Germline lookup yields CDR1 SGHRS and CDR2 YFSETQ. The CDR3 reads CASSLSGATNEKLFF. The whole variable domain, filled in from reference TRBV5-1 and TRBJ1-4, reads KAGVTQTPRYLIKTRGQQVTLSCSPISGHRSVSWYQQTPGQGLQFLFEYFSETQRNKGNFPGRFSGRQFSNSRSEMNVSTLELGDSALYLCASSLSGATNEKLFFGSGTQLSVL.

This chain links TRBV19 with TRBJ2-1; TCRdb gives TRBD2 as the D gene, but with no DNA this cannot be confirmed. This CDR3 is built from 15 residues. Germline V lookup: CDR1 LNHDA, CDR2 SQIVND (reference sequence). The CDR3 protein is CASSIAGTSVPEQFF. The variable domain in full, completed from reference TRBV19 and TRBJ2-1, reads DGGITQSPKYLFRKEGQNVTLSCEQNLNHDAMYWYRQDPGQGLRLIYYSQIVNDFQKGDIAEGYSVSREKKESFPLTVTSAQKNPTAFYLCASSIAGTSVPEQFFGPGTRLTVL.

The chain is built from TRBV9 and TRBJ2-2. There are 16 residues in the CDR3. Germline-derived CDR1 and CDR2 are SGDLS and YYNGEE. The CDR3 sequence is CASSVEAAANTGELFF.

V is TRBV5-1 and J is TRBJ2-1; TCRdb returns TRBD1, unconfirmable since there is no DNA. CDR3 length equals 13 residues. CDR1 is SGHRS and CDR2 is YFSETQ in the germline V gene. CDR3: CASTLGPLTAQFF.

The CDR3 is CASRDPRGYEQFF. The V call is TRBV6-2 or TRBV6-3, the J call TRBJ2-1; TCRdb's D gene call, TRBD1, goes unchecked for lack of DNA. CDR1 is MNHEY, CDR2 SVGEGT, per germline. The CDR3 contains 13 residues.

The CDR3 sequence is CASSSVGTRLYEQYF. V gene TRBV27 combines with J gene TRBJ2-7; lacking DNA, the TRBD1 call made by TCRdb goes unchecked. CDR1 is MNHEY and CDR2 is SMNVEV in the germline V gene (reference sequence). This CDR3 has 15 residues.

Here the CDR3 reads CASSYSKGNYGYTF. The J gene is TRBJ1-2, the V gene TRBV6-2 or TRBV6-3. The germline gives CDR1 MNHEY, CDR2 SVGEGT. CDR3 length: 14 residues.

The V call is TRBV6-5, the J call TRBJ2-7; TCRdb returns TRBD1, unconfirmable since there is no DNA. Germline V gene sequence: CDR1 MNHEY, CDR2 SVGAGI. This CDR3 comprises 14 residues. CDR3 amino acids: CASSYVGTGGAEYF.

The V gene is TRBV6-1, the J gene TRBJ1-1; the TCRdb call, TRBD1, lacks DNA for checking. Germline CDR1 and CDR2: MNHNS and SASEGT. This CDR3 is built from 15 residues. CDR3 protein: CASSRQGARGTEAFF.

The chain has TRBV13 and TRBJ2-7; TCRdb's D call, TRBD2, is unchecked because there is no DNA. This CDR3 spans 17 amino acids. Germline assignment: CDR1 PRHDT and CDR2 FYEKMQ (reference sequence). The CDR3 reads CASSPDSREDDRYEQYF. Supplemented by reference TRBV13 and TRBJ2-7, the full variable domain reads AAGVIQSPRHLIKEKRETATLKCYPIPRHDTVYWYQQGPGQDPQFLISFYEKMQSDKGSIPDRFSAQQFSDYHSELNMSSLELGDSALYFCASSPDSREDDRYEQYFGPGTRLTVT.

This CDR3 reads CASADGTEAFF. The gene calls are TRBV10-1 and TRBJ1-1. This CDR3 spans 11 amino acids. CDR1 WNHNN and CDR2 SYGVQD come from the germline V gene (reference sequence).

The chain couples TRBV6-5 to TRBJ2-2. The CDR3 covers 12 residues. Germline assignment: CDR1 MNHEY and CDR2 SVGAGI. The chain's CDR3 is CASLGGPGELFF.

The chain uses TRBV5-1 and TRBJ2-1. Germline loops: CDR1 SGHRS, CDR2 YFSETQ. This CDR3 has 15 residues. This CDR3 reads CASSLTHSSYNEQFF.

The CDR3 loop reads CASSRPGRTEAFF. The rearrangement links TRBV27 to TRBJ1-1; TCRdb calls TRBD1, which cannot be checked without DNA. Germline V gene lookup returns CDR1 MNHEY and CDR2 SMNVEV (reference sequence). The CDR3 has 13 amino acids.

The chain has TRBV4-1 and TRBJ2-1; with no DNA, the TCRdb D assignment of TRBD1 cannot be verified. This CDR3 has 15 amino acids. CDR1 and CDR2 from the germline V gene are MGHRA and YSYEKL. The CDR3 loop is CASTSNRAAYNEQFF.

The chain uses TRBV20-1 and TRBJ1-2. The CDR3 totals 11 residues. Germline CDR1 reads DFQATT; CDR2 reads SNEGSKA (reference sequence). The CDR3 is CSARGILGYTF.

The chain employs TRBV10-3 and TRBJ1-5; TCRdb lists TRBD1, though no DNA is available to test this call. The germline V gene encodes CDR1 ENHRY and CDR2 SYGVKD. The CDR3 contains 13 residues. The CDR3: CAISETRDQPQHF.

The gene calls are TRBV14 and TRBJ1-4. CDR1 is SGHDN, CDR2 FVKESK, per germline. This CDR3 region has 14 residues. CDR3 in amino acids: CASSRAVTNEKLFF.

V and J are TRBV12-3 or TRBV12-4 and TRBJ1-1; the D call from TCRdb, TRBD1, cannot be confirmed without DNA. The CDR3 loop spans 14 amino acids. The CDR3 protein is CASMGQSMNTEAFF.

The genes are TRBV2 and TRBJ2-1; TCRdb calls TRBD1, which cannot be checked without DNA. Germline V gives CDR1 SNHLY, CDR2 FYNNEI. The CDR3 consists of 13 residues. This CDR3 is CASNGGGGNEQFF.

V usage is TRBV3-1 and J usage is TRBJ2-5. The CDR3 is 15 residues long. The germline gives CDR1 LGHDT, CDR2 YNNKEL (reference sequence). The CDR3 spells CASIKTDRYQETQYF.

The CDR3 region is CASTPWVGGREETQYF. The gene calls are TRBV6-1 and TRBJ2-5; TCRdb designates TRBD2, a call that cannot be tested without DNA. CDR3 length: 16 amino acids. In germline, CDR1 is MNHNS, CDR2 SASEGT.

The gene calls are TRBV28 and TRBJ2-7; TCRdb lists TRBD2, though no DNA is available to test this call. Per the germline V gene, CDR1 is MDHEN and CDR2 is SYDVKM. The CDR3 covers 14 residues. The CDR3 loop reads CASRERENGYEQYF.

The chain combines TRBV20-1 with TRBJ1-2; TCRdb reports TRBD1, a call that lacks DNA to check it against. CDR1 is DFQATT, CDR2 SNEGSKA, per germline (reference sequence). The CDR3 consists of 14 residues. The CDR3 loop reads CSARDTGRYYGYTF.